These T cell receptor beta chains were read from a single sample in a study of beta chain features in type 1 diabetes. Assay: immunoSEQ multiplex PCR; the TCRdb copy retains only in-frame clones and omits some. Of over 600,000 clones in the sample, roughly 12% were seen once. The specimen was naive CD4+ T cells from blood. All receptors come from a man younger than 45 with type 1 diabetes. The CDR3 runs from the conserved cysteine through the conserved F or W. Fields, in order: D gene, V gene, CDR3 protein. A D gene is named only where the DNA matches it firmly.

D: -
V: TRBV30
CDR3: CAWDAGVGMPNEQFF

D: TRBD1
V: TRBV2
CDR3: CASKPGQIDEQYF

D: TRBD1
V: TRBV6-6
CDR3: CASSYDRASNSPLHF

D: -
V: TRBV7-9
CDR3: CASSYLPGGGEGLDYGYTF

D: TRBD1
V: TRBV30
CDR3: CAWSARQGFYGYTF

D: -
V: TRBV5-5
CDR3: CASSLQQANYGYTF

D: -
V: TRBV5-6
CDR3: CASSGFYEQYF

D: TRBD1
V: TRBV18
CDR3: CASSTTGQETQYF

D: -
V: TRBV27
CDR3: CASSLWGGGDTGELFF

D: -
V: TRBV2
CDR3: CASSVRRQANEKLFF

D: -
V: TRBV5-4
CDR3: CASSLWWQGGAYEQYF

D: -
V: TRBV5-1
CDR3: CASSLGSSGNTIYF

D: -
V: TRBV7-3
CDR3: CASSLGTGRTEAFF

D: -
V: TRBV2
CDR3: CASSLNRDIAHGYTF

D: -
V: TRBV7-2
CDR3: CASSPPPGELFF

D: TRBD1
V: TRBV7-2
CDR3: CASSLATGDGYTF

D: -
V: TRBV10-3
CDR3: CAISEVGQGTYNEQFF

D: -
V: TRBV7-2
CDR3: CASSAGIQEGYTF

D: -
V: TRBV29-1
CDR3: CSARVLNTEAFF

D: -
V: TRBV29-1
CDR3: CSIEGPDSNTGELFF

D: -
V: TRBV7-3
CDR3: CASSIPLRGPKSTGELFF

D: -
V: TRBV4-2
CDR3: CASSRNPRVFRGQPQHF

D: -
V: TRBV27
CDR3: CASSFVGDQPQHF

D: -
V: TRBV5-1
CDR3: CASSLGLVRMDTQYF

D: TRBD1
V: TRBV9
CDR3: CASSVVGTDETQYF

D: -
V: TRBV9
CDR3: CASSVGNSKETQYF

D: -
V: TRBV28
CDR3: CASSLPGEGADTQYF

D: TRBD1
V: TRBV28
CDR3: CASSPGTVHNEQFF

D: -
V: TRBV6-1
CDR3: CASSEENANHHHSPLHF

D: -
V: TRBV4-3
CDR3: CASSQDWRANYGYTF

D: -
V: TRBV6-1
CDR3: CASSETWRETQYF

D: -
V: TRBV27
CDR3: CASSLSRNYGYTF

D: -
V: TRBV6-1
CDR3: CASSHNYGYTF

D: -
V: TRBV5-1
CDR3: CASSLGPGNTEAFF

D: TRBD1
V: TRBV18
CDR3: CASSPPSEQGAYGYTF

D: TRBD1
V: TRBV6-5
CDR3: CASSPRGGGGQPQHF

D: -
V: TRBV19
CDR3: CASSIGGPEKLFF

D: -
V: TRBV29-1
CDR3: CSVGGDPYEQYF

D: -
V: TRBV18
CDR3: CASSPMGRLQETQYF

D: -
V: TRBV4-1
CDR3: CASSQEWSYAYNEQFF

D: -
V: TRBV25-1
CDR3: CASSDLGSGANVLTF

D: -
V: TRBV6-5
CDR3: CASSLTYGSRNEQFF

D: -
V: TRBV5-4
CDR3: CASSLGQNTGELFF

D: TRBD2
V: TRBV6-5
CDR3: CASSWTSGDSGELFF

D: -
V: TRBV14
CDR3: CASSGGPETQYF

D: TRBD1
V: TRBV7-9
CDR3: CASSLSGGQQPQHF

D: -
V: TRBV7-9
CDR3: CASSLDSSSQGYTF

D: -
V: TRBV11-3
CDR3: CASSAVGTNTGELFF

D: -
V: TRBV7-5
CDR3: CARSHGQGYEQYF

D: -
V: TRBV11-2
CDR3: CASSLGSRGGYGYTF

D: -
V: TRBV7-9
CDR3: CASSLEVHEQYF

D: -
V: TRBV30
CDR3: CAWSWGRNPTDTQYF

D: TRBD1
V: TRBV18
CDR3: CASSPQGAEEKLFF

D: -
V: TRBV15
CDR3: CATSRDRETQYF

D: TRBD2
V: TRBV10-1
CDR3: CASSYGLSGGTDTQYF